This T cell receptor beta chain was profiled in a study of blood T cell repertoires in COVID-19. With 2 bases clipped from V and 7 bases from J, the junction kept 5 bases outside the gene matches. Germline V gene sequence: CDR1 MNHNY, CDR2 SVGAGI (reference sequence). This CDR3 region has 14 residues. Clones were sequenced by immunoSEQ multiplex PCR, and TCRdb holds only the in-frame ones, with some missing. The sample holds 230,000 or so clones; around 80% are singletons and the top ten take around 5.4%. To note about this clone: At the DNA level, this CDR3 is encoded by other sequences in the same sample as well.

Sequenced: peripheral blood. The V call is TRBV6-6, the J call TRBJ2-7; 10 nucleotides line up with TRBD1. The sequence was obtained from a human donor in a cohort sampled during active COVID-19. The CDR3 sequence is CASSYRDRGGEQYF. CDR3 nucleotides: TGTGCCAGCAGTTACAGGGACAGGGGTGGAGAGCAGTACTTC.